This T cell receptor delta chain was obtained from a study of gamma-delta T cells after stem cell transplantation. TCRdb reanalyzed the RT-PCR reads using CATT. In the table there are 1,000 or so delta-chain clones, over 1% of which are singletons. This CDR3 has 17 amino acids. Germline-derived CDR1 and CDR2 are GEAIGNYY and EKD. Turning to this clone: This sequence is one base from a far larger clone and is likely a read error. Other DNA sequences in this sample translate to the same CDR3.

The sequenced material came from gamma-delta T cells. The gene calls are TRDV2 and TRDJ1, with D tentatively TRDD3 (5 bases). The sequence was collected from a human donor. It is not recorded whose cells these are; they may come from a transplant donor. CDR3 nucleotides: TGTGCCTGCGACACGTGGGCCCCCGACGGGGGGACCGATAAACTCATCTTT. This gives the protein CACDTWAPDGGTDKLIF.